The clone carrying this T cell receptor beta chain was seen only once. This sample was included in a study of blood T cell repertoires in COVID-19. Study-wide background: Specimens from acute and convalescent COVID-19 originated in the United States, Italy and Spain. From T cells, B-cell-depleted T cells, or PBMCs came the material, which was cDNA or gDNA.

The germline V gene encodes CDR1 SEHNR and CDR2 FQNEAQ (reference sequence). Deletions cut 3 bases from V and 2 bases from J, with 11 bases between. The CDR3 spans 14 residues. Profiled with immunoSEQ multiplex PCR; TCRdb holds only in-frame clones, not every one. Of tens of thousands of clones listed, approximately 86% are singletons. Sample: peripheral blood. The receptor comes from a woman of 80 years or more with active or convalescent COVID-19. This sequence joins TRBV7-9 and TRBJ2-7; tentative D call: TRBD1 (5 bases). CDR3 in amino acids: CASSFTGATYEQYF. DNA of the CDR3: TGTGCCAGCAGCTTCACAGGCGCAACCTACGAGCAGTACTTC. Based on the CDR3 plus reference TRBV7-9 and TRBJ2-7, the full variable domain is DTGVSQNPRHKITKRGQNVTFRCDPISEHNRLYWYRQTLGQGPEFLTYFQNEAQLEKSRLLSDRFSAERPKGSFSTLEIQRTEQGDSAMYLCASSFTGATYEQYFGPGTRLTVT.